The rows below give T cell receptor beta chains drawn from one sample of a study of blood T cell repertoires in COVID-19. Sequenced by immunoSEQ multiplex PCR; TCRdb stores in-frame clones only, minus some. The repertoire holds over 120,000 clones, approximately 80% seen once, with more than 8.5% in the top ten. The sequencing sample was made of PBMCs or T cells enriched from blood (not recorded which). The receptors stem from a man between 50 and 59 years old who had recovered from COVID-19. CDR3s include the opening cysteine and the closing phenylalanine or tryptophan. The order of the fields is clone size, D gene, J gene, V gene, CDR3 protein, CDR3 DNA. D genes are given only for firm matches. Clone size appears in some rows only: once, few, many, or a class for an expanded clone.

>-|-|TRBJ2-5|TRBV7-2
CASSLAGRLARETQYF
TGTGCCAGCAGCTTAGCTGGGCGGCTAGCTAGAGAGACCCAGTACTTC
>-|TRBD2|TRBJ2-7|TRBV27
CASSLWEGGYEQYF
TGTGCCAGCAGTTTGTGGGAGGGTGGGTACGAGCAGTACTTC
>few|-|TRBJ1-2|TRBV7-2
CASSLVVVDRRDGGGYTF
TGTGCCAGCAGCTTAGTTGTGGTGGACAGAAGGGATGGGGGAGGCTACACCTTC
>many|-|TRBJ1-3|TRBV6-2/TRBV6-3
CASSYRGFGNTIYF
TGTGCCAGCAGTTACAGGGGGTTTGGAAACACCATATATTTT
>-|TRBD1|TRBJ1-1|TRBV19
CASSPSDRANTEAFF
TGTGCCAGTAGCCCATCCGACAGGGCGAACACTGAAGCTTTCTTT
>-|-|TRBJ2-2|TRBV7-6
CASSLAVSLVSEAGELFF
TGTGCCAGCAGCTTAGCCGTTAGTTTGGTCTCCGAAGCCGGGGAGCTGTTTTTT
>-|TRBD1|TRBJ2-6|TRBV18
CASSPGTGGIGANVLTF
TGTGCCAGCTCTCCCGGGACAGGGGGCATTGGGGCTAACGTCCTGACTTTC
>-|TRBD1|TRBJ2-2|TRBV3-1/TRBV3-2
CASSQIDRGWGNTGELFF
TGTGCCAGCAGCCAAATAGACAGGGGATGGGGGAACACCGGGGAGCTGTTTTTT
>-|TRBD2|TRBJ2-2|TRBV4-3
CASSQESGGDTGELFF
TGCGCCAGCAGCCAAGAAAGCGGGGGGGATACCGGGGAGCTGTTTTTT
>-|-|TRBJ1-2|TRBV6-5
CASNRAINYGYTF
TGTGCCAGCAATAGAGCCATTAACTATGGCTACACCTTC
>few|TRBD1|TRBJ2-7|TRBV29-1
CSVGGGQGILNEQYF
TGCAGCGTTGGAGGCGGACAGGGGATATTGAACGAGCAGTACTTC
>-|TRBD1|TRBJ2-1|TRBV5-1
CASSSGQVDNEQFF
TGCGCCAGCAGCTCGGGACAGGTTGACAATGAGCAGTTCTTC
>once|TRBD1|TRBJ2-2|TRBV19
CASSISAGGNTGELFF
TGTGCCAGTAGTATATCGGCAGGGGGAAACACCGGGGAGCTGTTTTTT
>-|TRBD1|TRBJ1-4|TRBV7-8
CASSLRTGGNEKLFF
TGTGCCAGCAGCTTACGAACAGGGGGGAATGAAAAACTGTTTTTT
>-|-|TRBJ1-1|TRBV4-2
CASSQASGEAFF
TGTGCCAGCAGCCAAGCATCGGGTGAAGCTTTCTTT
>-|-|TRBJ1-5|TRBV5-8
CASSLGQALNSNQPQHF
TGTGCCAGCAGCTTGGGGCAGGCGTTAAATAGCAATCAGCCCCAGCATTTT
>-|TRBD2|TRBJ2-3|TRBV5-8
CASGAGTSDSPSTDTQYF
TGTGCCAGTGGGGCCGGGACTAGCGATTCCCCTAGCACAGATACGCAGTATTTT
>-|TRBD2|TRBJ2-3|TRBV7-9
CASSLAAGVPPDTQYF
TGTGCCAGCAGCTTAGCGGCGGGGGTCCCCCCAGATACGCAGTATTTT
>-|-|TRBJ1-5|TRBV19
CASRTGQYSNQPQHF
TGTGCCAGTAGGACTGGACAGTATAGCAATCAGCCCCAGCATTTT
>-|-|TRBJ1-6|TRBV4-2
CASSQETGVNSPLHF
TGTGCCAGCAGCCAAGAAACCGGGGTTAATTCACCCCTCCACTTT
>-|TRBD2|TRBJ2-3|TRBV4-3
CASSQVPSLAGGSTDTQYF
TGCGCCAGCAGCCAAGTCCCCTCCCTAGCGGGGGGTAGTACAGATACGCAGTATTTT
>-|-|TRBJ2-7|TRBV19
CASRGPGNREQYF
TGTGCCAGTAGGGGCCCCGGGAACCGCGAGCAGTACTTC
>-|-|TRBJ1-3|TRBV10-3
CAISDGWGAAGNTIYF
TGTGCCATCAGTGATGGTTGGGGCGCAGCCGGAAACACCATATATTTT
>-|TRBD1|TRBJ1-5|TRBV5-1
CASSKDRGGQPQHF
TGCGCCAGCAGCAAGGACAGGGGAGGTCAGCCCCAGCATTTT
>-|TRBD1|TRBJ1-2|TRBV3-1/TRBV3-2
CASRSLRDSRNYGYTF
TGTGCCAGCAGATCTTTGCGGGACAGCCGTAACTATGGCTACACCTTC
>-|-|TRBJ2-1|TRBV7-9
CASGTGQSRFF
TGTGCCAGCGGCACGGGACAAAGTCGGTTCTTC
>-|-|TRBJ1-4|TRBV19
CASSPRRTPTNEKLFF
TGTGCCAGTAGTCCCCGAAGGACACCGACTAATGAAAAACTGTTTTTT
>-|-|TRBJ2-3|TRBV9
CASSVTSDSRPGYGQYF
TGTGCCAGCAGCGTTACCTCGGACAGCCGCCCCGGATATGGGCAGTATTTT
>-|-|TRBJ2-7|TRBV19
CASSISAQGPYEQYF
TGTGCCAGTAGTATCTCCGCGCAGGGGCCCTACGAGCAGTACTTC
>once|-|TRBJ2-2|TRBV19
CASRWQGTGELFF
TGTGCCAGCCGGTGGCAGGGAACCGGGGAGCTGTTTTTT
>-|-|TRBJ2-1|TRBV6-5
CASRRDSPYNEQFF
TGTGCCAGCAGGCGGGACTCGCCCTACAATGAGCAGTTCTTC
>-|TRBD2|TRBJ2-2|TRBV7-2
CASSSLAGGPGGELFF
TGTGCCAGCAGCTCCCTAGCGGGGGGGCCCGGCGGGGAGCTGTTTTTT
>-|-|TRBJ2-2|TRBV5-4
CASSSSGLSNTGELFF
TGTGCCAGCAGCTCATCGGGACTCTCGAACACCGGGGAGCTGTTTTTT
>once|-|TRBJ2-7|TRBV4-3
CASSRGEKISYEQYF
TGCGCCAGCAGCCGGGGGGAGAAGATTTCCTACGAGCAGTACTTC
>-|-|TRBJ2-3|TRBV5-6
CASSLVRERTDTQYF
TGTGCCAGCAGCTTGGTTAGGGAGCGCACAGATACGCAGTATTTT
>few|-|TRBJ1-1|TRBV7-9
CASSLGASSLNTEAFF
TGTGCCAGCAGCTTAGGAGCTAGCAGCTTGAACACTGAAGCTTTCTTT
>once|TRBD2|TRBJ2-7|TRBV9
CASSVAGGPYEQYF
TGTGCCAGCAGCGTAGCGGGGGGGCCCTACGAGCAGTACTTC
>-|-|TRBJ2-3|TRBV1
CTSSLGLVGDRTDTQYF
TGCACCAGCAGCCTAGGACTAGTGGGAGACCGCACAGATACGCAGTATTTT
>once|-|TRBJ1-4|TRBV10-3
CAISEHRQTTNEKLFF
TGTGCCATCAGCGAACATCGACAGACAACTAATGAAAAACTGTTTTTT
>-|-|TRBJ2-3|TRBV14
CASSQGHRANTDTQYF
TGTGCCAGCAGCCAAGGGCACAGGGCCAACACAGATACGCAGTATTTT
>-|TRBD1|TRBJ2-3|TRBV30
CAWNRDRGPTDTQYF
TGTGCCTGGAACCGGGACAGGGGACCCACAGATACGCAGTATTTT
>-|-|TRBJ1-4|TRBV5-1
CASSYQHWALLFF
TGCGCCAGCAGCTACCAACACTGGGCTTTGCTGTTTTTT
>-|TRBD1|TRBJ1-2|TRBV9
CASSPFRGQGFYGYTF
TGTGCCAGCAGCCCTTTCAGGGGACAGGGATTCTATGGCTACACCTTC
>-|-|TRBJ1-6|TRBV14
CASSQEAYNSPLHF
TGTGCCAGCAGCCAAGAAGCATATAATTCACCCCTCCACTTT
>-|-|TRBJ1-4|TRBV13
CASSLSSEKLFF
TGTGCCAGCAGCTTATCGAGTGAAAAACTGTTTTTT
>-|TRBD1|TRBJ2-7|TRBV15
CATSRELSTGRGQYF
TGTGCCACCAGCAGAGAGCTGTCGACAGGGAGAGGGCAGTACTTC
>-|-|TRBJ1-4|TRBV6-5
CASSLQGGVGEKLFF
TGTGCCAGCAGTCTACAGGGTGGGGTTGGTGAAAAACTGTTTTTT
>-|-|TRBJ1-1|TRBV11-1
CASSLVGMTEAFF
TGTGCCAGCAGCTTAGTTGGCATGACTGAAGCTTTCTTT
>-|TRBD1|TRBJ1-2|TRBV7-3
CASSLMGQGRDGYTF
TGTGCCAGCAGCTTAATGGGACAGGGGCGGGATGGCTACACCTTC
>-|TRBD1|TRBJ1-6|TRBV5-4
CASRGGQGNSPLHF
TGTGCCAGCAGGGGTGGACAGGGGAATTCACCCCTCCACTTT
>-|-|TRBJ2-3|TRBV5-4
CASSLNQGLNTDTQYF
TGTGCCAGCAGCTTGAATCAAGGACTGAACACAGATACGCAGTATTTT
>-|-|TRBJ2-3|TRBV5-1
CASSLGGPSTDTQYF
TGCGCCAGCAGCTTGGGGGGCCCGAGCACAGATACGCAGTATTTT
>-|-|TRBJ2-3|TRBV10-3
CAISVGGSDTDTQYF
TGTGCCATCAGTGTTGGCGGGTCTGACACAGATACGCAGTATTTT
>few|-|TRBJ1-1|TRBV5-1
CASSLLKNTEAFF
TGCGCCAGCAGCTTGCTAAAGAACACTGAAGCTTTCTTT
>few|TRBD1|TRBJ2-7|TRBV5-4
CASSSPGQGGEQYF
TGTGCCAGCAGCTCCCCGGGACAGGGAGGCGAGCAGTACTTC
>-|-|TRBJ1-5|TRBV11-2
CASSLSGQPQHF
TGTGCCAGCAGCTTATCAGGTCAGCCCCAGCATTTT